Below, 9 T cell receptor beta chains from the same sample are listed, as sequenced in a study of T cell changes during pregnancy in multiple sclerosis (dated by TCRdb to about 2019). The receptor library was made with the immunoSEQ multiplex PCR assay. The source is immuneACCESS, and TCRdb retained only in-frame sequences with V and J called. Part of the clones is not carried over; for the studies checked, unresolved V genes explain less than half of this, and the remainder is unexplained. The table for this sample lists about 38,000 clones; 75% to 95% of them were counted only once. Of the sample, 9.5% to 13% is held by the ten largest clones. Sample: CD8+ T cells from peripheral blood mononuclear cells, taken after pregnancy. These receptors were taken from a female donor with multiple sclerosis, enrolled in a pregnancy study.

The chain employs TRBV27 and TRBJ1-2; a weak D match, TRBD1 (5 bases). The V end was cut by 6 bases, the J end by 3 bases, with 20 bases between. The CDR3 spans 16 residues. The germline V gene encodes CDR1 MNHEY and CDR2 SMNVEV (reference sequence). The CDR3: CASSRSGGGFDYGYTF. The CDR3 coding sequence is TGTGCCAGCAGCAGGAGTGGGGGGGGATTTGACTATGGCTACACCTTC.

This sequence joins TRBV7-3 and TRBJ1-1; D is perhaps TRBD1 (5 bases). Trimming left V 2 bases short and J 0 bases short, with 16 bases between. CDR3 length: 17 amino acids. Looked up from germline, CDR1 is SGHTA and CDR2 is FQGTGA. CDR3 coding DNA: TGTGCCAGCAGCTTACTCGGGGGTGGCCTTATGAACACTGAAGCTTTCTTT. Protein: CASSLLGGGLMNTEAFF.

The genes are TRBV28 and TRBJ1-5; TRBD1 matches 9 bases. The germline V gene has CDR1 MDHEN and CDR2 SYDVKM. The CDR3 has 14 amino acids. The V and J ends lost 3 bases and 6 bases, in that order; junction bases with no gene match: 3. The CDR3 bases are TGTGCCAGCAGTTTCCGGACAGGGGCTCAGCCCCAGCATTTT. It specifies CASSFRTGAQPQHF.

The J gene is TRBJ1-2, the V gene TRBV2; a possible D gene is TRBD1 (5 bases). Per the germline V gene, CDR1 is SNHLY and CDR2 is FYNNEI. There are 14 residues in the CDR3. V gave up 7 bases and J gave up 2 bases, with 14 bases separating them. CDR3 in DNA: TGTGCCAGCAAGACCCAGGACAAGAACTATGGCTACACCTTC. The encoded protein is CASKTQDKNYGYTF.

A single count supports this clone. V and J are TRBV7-3 and TRBJ2-3, with 8 bases matching TRBD2. After removal of 5 bases from V and 5 bases from J, the junction contained 6 bases not matched to a gene. The length of the CDR3 is 14 residues. Germline V gene sequence: CDR1 SGHTA, CDR2 FQGTGA. The CDR3 loop reads CASSAGGAGDTQYF. CDR3 DNA sequence: TGTGCCAGCAGCGCCGGGGGGGCTGGAGATACGCAGTATTTT.

V and J are TRBV2 and TRBJ1-1; TRBD1 matches at 7 bases. The CDR3 spans 12 residues. V lost 10 bases and J lost 8; bases outside the gene matches: 10. Germline V gives CDR1 SNHLY, CDR2 FYNNEI. This chain's CDR3 is CATLGTETEAFF. CDR3 bases: TGTGCCACCCTAGGGACAGAGACAGAAGCTTTCTTT.

This clone has a single count. The chain is built from TRBV30 and TRBJ1-5, with D possibly matching TRBD1 (6 bases). The V gene lost 2 bases and the J gene lost 7 bases, with 15 bases spanning the gap. CDR3 size: 14 residues. Germline V gene data show CDR1 as GTSNPN and CDR2 as SVGIG (reference sequence). CDR3 DNA sequence: TGTGCCTGGAGTTTAGGCAGGGGTGGACAGCCCCAGCATTTT. This translates into CAWSLGRGGQPQHF.

The chain has TRBV30 and TRBJ1-2; D remains ambiguous. Germline loops: CDR1 GTSNPN, CDR2 SVGIG (reference sequence). The CDR3 is 12 residues long. V was pared by 2 bases and J by 7 bases, with 11 bases between. The CDR3 DNA follows: TGTGCCTGGAGTCTACGGGGTTTTGGCTACACCTTC. Its protein product is CAWSLRGFGYTF.

The chain has TRBV5-8 and TRBJ2-5, with D maybe TRBD1 (5 bases). The V gene's germline CDR1 is SGHTS and CDR2 YDEGEE. Trimming took 0 bases from V and 7 from J, leaving 10 bases between them. The CDR3 consists of 13 residues. The CDR3 here is CASSLVGLGTQYF. As DNA, the CDR3 is TGTGCCAGCAGCTTGGTGGGGCTCGGGACCCAGTACTTC.